This TCR beta chain comes out of a study of shared clonotypes between healthy human individuals. Overall study results and limits: Sampling used blood alone; tissue repertoires probably differ. Sequencing depth was expected to influence donor clonotype sharing.

Note on this clone: Antigen specificity is unknown.

The study ran the assay at deep level. Sequenced by immunoSEQ multiplex PCR; TCRdb stores in-frame clones only, minus some. This sample has roughly 1.5 million clones, with approximately 98% found just once. The CDR3 length is 17 residues. The V segment lost 2 bases and the J segment 3 bases; nucleotides outside the gene matches: 7. Germline V gives CDR1 SGDLS, CDR2 YYNGEE. The sample taken for sequencing was naive CD4+ T cells sorted from blood. Subset here: CD45RA+ positively selected. The clonotype was recovered from a man aged 30-40 years in good health. The chain has TRBV9 and TRBJ2-6; 8 bases align to TRBD1. The CDR3 nucleotides are TGTGCCAGCAGCGTTCTGGACAGGGAAGTTGGGGCCAACGTCCTGACTTTC. Protein: CASSVLDREVGANVLTF. Full variable domain (outside the CDR3, taken from reference TRBV9 and TRBJ2-6): DSGVTQTPKHLITATGQRVTLRCSPRSGDLSVYWYQQSLDQGLQFLIQYYNGEERAKGNILERFSAQQFPDLHSELNLSSLELGDSALYFCASSVLDREVGANVLTFGAGSRLTVL.